This T cell receptor (beta chain) was retrieved from a study of CD8 T cells in Susac syndrome. This CDR3 comprises 13 residues. CDR1 and CDR2 from the germline V gene are MNHNY and SVGAGI (reference sequence). V was pared by 2 bases and J by 5 bases, with 9 bases between. When the RNA was reverse transcribed, random hexamers were used with an input of 0.5 to 1 ug. Coverage of TCR beta CDR3 amplification by immunoSEQ multiplex PCR extended to 54 Vbeta and 13 Jbeta. MiXCR, applied by TCRdb to the immunoSEQ multiplex PCR reads, yields one record per CDR3 protein. The repertoire holds under 200,000 distinct CDR3 sequences, with approximately 94% as singletons.

The specimen was CD4+ T cells from PBMCs. The chain combines TRBV6-6 with TRBJ2-5, with a weak D call TRBD2 (5 bases). The origin of this receptor is a human donor with Susac syndrome. CDR3 residues: CASSYGRVETQYF. CDR3 DNA sequence: TGTGCCAGCAGTTACGGGCGGGTTGAGACCCAGTACTTC.